The 3 T cell receptor beta chains below all came from one sample that was sequenced in a study of cytomegalovirus exposure and HLA in healthy donors. Primers included in the PCR were 60 Vbeta and 13 Jbeta primers. Using immunoSEQ multiplex PCR, the repertoire was profiled, and TCRdb retains in-frame clones only, with some absent. Of about 200,000 clones detected, about 87% appear once; the ten largest clones hold more than 1.5%. The sample comprised PBMCs. The receptors were gathered from a woman between 18 and 29 years old in good health and CMV-seronegative.

The V and J genes are TRBV15 and TRBJ2-5; D is undetermined. The closer fit of TRBJ2-7 to the DNA end suggests the J call may be wrong. Germline V gene data show CDR1 as LNHNV and CDR2 as YYDKDF (reference sequence). This CDR3 contains 12 residues. The chain's CDR3 is CATSRDYYEQYF. The CDR3 DNA sequence: TGTGCCACCAGCAGGGATTACTACGAGCAGTACTTC.

This rearrangement joins TRBV6-5 to TRBJ2-2; 9 nucleotides agree with TRBD1. Losses at the gene ends were 5 bases for V and 4 bases for J; bases not matched to a gene: 2. Germline V gene sequence: CDR1 MNHEY, CDR2 SVGAGI. The CDR3 is made up of 14 amino acids. CDR3 coding DNA: TGTGCCAGCAGTAGGGACAGGGTCACCGGGGAGCTGTTTTTT. This sequence encodes CASSRDRVTGELFF.

This chain joins TRBV18 and TRBJ1-2; unclear D gene. V was cut by 3 bases and J by 8 bases, with 16 bases left in between. This CDR3 spans 14 amino acids. The germline V gene has CDR1 KGHSH and CDR2 LQKENI. The CDR3, as DNA: TGTGCCAGCTCACCTCCCGGGTCGGAGGAGGGCTACACCTTC. Translation: CASSPPGSEEGYTF. Filled out from reference TRBV18 and TRBJ1-2, the complete variable domain reads NAGVMQNPRHLVRRRGQEARLRCSPMKGHSHVYWYRQLPEEGLKFMVYLQKENIIDESGMPKERFSAEFPKEGPSILRIQQVVRGDSAAYFCASSPPGSEEGYTFGSGTRLTVV.